This entry is about one T cell receptor beta chain. The method was immunoSEQ multiplex PCR; TCRdb's version includes in-frame clones alone and lacks a portion of them. This sample has tens of thousands of clones, with 93% found just once. CDR3 length: 17 amino acids. The junction had 9 bases not matched to a gene; V was cut back by 3 bases and J by 5 bases. Germline V gene data show CDR1 as SGHVS and CDR2 as FNYEAQ. The data derive from a study of T cells after posttransplantation cyclophosphamide. This related bone marrow graft donor gave peripheral blood on the day of marrow donation. Sequencing was performed on PBMCs. The chain joins TRBV7-6 to TRBJ2-2; 10 nucleotides align to TRBD1. The TCR originated in a woman aged 25 to 39 in good health and a related stem cell transplant donor. The CDR3 DNA is TGTGCCAGCAGCTTTGTCGACAGGGGGCAACGGACCGGGGAGCTGTTTTTT. Residues: CASSFVDRGQRTGELFF.